This TCR beta chain originates from a study of blood T cell repertoires in COVID-19. Study-wide background: The origin of the acute and convalescent COVID-19 samples was the United States, Italy and Spain.

Clones were sequenced by immunoSEQ multiplex PCR, and TCRdb holds only the in-frame ones, with some missing. Counted here are about 100,000 clones, more than 65% occurring once; the ten biggest clones make up 9% to 13%. The sample comprised peripheral blood. The origin of this receptor is a woman in her sixties or seventies with acute or convalescent COVID-19.

The CDR3 coding sequence is TGTGCCAGCAGCTTTACTAGCGGGGGGCAAGAAGATACGCAGTATTTT. This sequence encodes CASSFTSGGQEDTQYF. This chain uses TRBV9 with TRBJ2-3; 12 nucleotides agree with TRBD2. V gave up 4 bases and J gave up 5 bases; unmatched junction bases: 8. Germline V lookup: CDR1 SGDLS, CDR2 YYNGEE. The CDR3 covers 16 residues. Full variable domain (rest looked up from reference TRBV9 and TRBJ2-3): DSGVTQTPKHLITATGQRVTLRCSPRSGDLSVYWYQQSLDQGLQFLIQYYNGEERAKGNILERFSAQQFPDLHSELNLSSLELGDSALYFCASSFTSGGQEDTQYFGPGTRLTVL.